The present entry profiles one TCR beta chain with its context. What it binds is unknown. These data originate in a study of shared clonotypes between healthy human individuals. Findings and limits, study-wide: Clonotype sharing among donors was thought likely to change with sequencing depth.

Libraries were prepared by immunoSEQ multiplex PCR; TCRdb keeps only in-frame clonotypes and omits some of them. The sample includes more than 2 million clones, about 93% of them seen just once. Germline V gives CDR1 SGHNT, CDR2 YYREEE (reference sequence). This CDR3 has 18 amino acids. Trimming removed 5 bases from V and 4 bases from J; junction bases left unmatched: 16. Selected positively for CCR7 and CD45RO-negative, naive CD8 cells excluded terminally differentiated effector memory CD45RA+ cells. Healthy HIV-negative adults without recent acute infections or vaccinations served as donors. What was sequenced was naive CD8+ T cells from PBMCs. V is TRBV5-4 and J is TRBJ2-2; 8 nucleotides agree with TRBD2. This receptor was identified in a man younger than 30 in good health. Some clones in this sample may be carry-over from other donors' samples. As DNA, the CDR3 is TGTGCCAGCAGTCTTGGGGTAGCGGCGGGAGGCGCCACCGGGGAGCTGTTTTTT. The encoded protein is CASSLGVAAGGATGELFF. The full variable domain, rest sourced from reference TRBV5-4 and TRBJ2-2, is ETGVTQSPTHLIKTRGQQVTLRCSSQSGHNTVSWYQQALGQGPQFIFQYYREEENGRGNFPPRFSGLQFPNYSSELNVNALELDDSALYLCASSLGVAAGGATGELFFGEGSRLTVL.